A selection of T cell receptor beta chains follows, all from one sample in a study of PD-L1 blockade in urothelial cancer. Clones were read by immunoSEQ multiplex PCR, and TCRdb kept only the in-frame ones, dropping some. The sample carries more than 95,000 clones, about 83% recorded once. Sequenced material: PBMCs, taken around atezolizumab (anti-PD-L1) treatment. The source of these receptors is a man in his fifties with urothelial cancer. The CDR3 runs from the conserved cysteine through the conserved F or W. A D gene is named only where the DNA matches it firmly. Only part of the rows carry a size: once, few, many, or a class if the clone is expanded.

TRBV7-6,NA,TRBJ2-5,NA,15,CASSLRMSRMETQYF,TGTGCCAGCAGCTTACGTATGTCTAGGATGGAGACCCAGTACTTC
TRBV18,TRBD2,TRBJ2-5,NA,17,CASSYLTTSGDRETQYF,TGTGCCAGCTCATACTTAACAACTAGCGGCGACCGGGAGACCCAGTACTTC
TRBV5-1,TRBD2,TRBJ2-1,NA,17,CASSLAQREPLRDEQFF,TGCGCCAGCAGCTTGGCCCAGCGGGAGCCGTTGCGGGATGAGCAGTTCTTC
TRBV4-1,NA,TRBJ2-2,few,15,CASSQELGVPGELFF,TGCGCCAGCAGCCAAGAACTCGGAGTACCCGGGGAGCTGTTTTTT
TRBV7-9,NA,TRBJ2-1,once,16,CASSLASGPVYNEQFF,TGTGCCAGCAGCTTAGCTAGCGGCCCCGTCTACAATGAGCAGTTCTTC
TRBV9,NA,TRBJ1-6,NA,14,CASSPSSYNSPLHF,TGTGCCAGCAGCCCGAGCTCCTATAATTCACCCCTCCACTTT
TRBV7-2,TRBD2,TRBJ2-7,NA,18,CASSLASGLAETNYEQYF,TGTGCCAGCAGCTTAGCTAGCGGGCTAGCGGAGACGAACTACGAGCAGTACTTC
TRBV4-1,TRBD1,TRBJ2-7,NA,17,CASSQEWIRGSSYEQYF,TGCGCCAGCAGCCAAGAGTGGATCAGGGGGAGCTCCTACGAGCAGTACTTC
TRBV19,NA,TRBJ2-5,NA,10,CAVGQETQYF,TGTGCCGTCGGGCAAGAGACCCAGTACTTC
TRBV7-2,NA,TRBJ1-3,NA,15,CASSLTSSSGNTIYF,TGTGCCAGCAGTTTAACGAGTAGCTCTGGAAACACCATATATTTT
TRBV15,TRBD2,TRBJ2-7,NA,14,CATSGASGLLRQYF,TGTGCCACCTCGGGCGCTAGCGGGCTTTTGAGGCAGTACTTC
TRBV2,NA,TRBJ1-5,NA,15,CASSVLTRSNQPQHF,TGTGCCAGCAGTGTGCTGACGCGGAGCAATCAGCCCCAGCATTTT
TRBV6-6,TRBD2,TRBJ2-1,NA,15,CASTVGSGGHNEQFF,TGTGCCAGCACCGTGGGTAGCGGGGGCCACAATGAGCAGTTCTTC
TRBV4-1,NA,TRBJ1-2,NA,12,CASSQDGFGYTF,TGCGCCAGCAGCCAAGACGGGTTTGGCTACACCTTC
TRBV30,NA,TRBJ1-2,NA,12,CAWTTVHYGYTF,TGTGCCTGGACTACAGTCCACTATGGCTACACCTTC
TRBV5-8,NA,TRBJ1-6,NA,13,CASSSRWNSPLHF,TGTGCCAGCAGCTCGCGGTGGAATTCACCCCTCCACTTT
TRBV5-4,TRBD2,TRBJ2-2,NA,15,CASSQGLAGTGELFF,TGTGCCAGCAGTCAGGGACTAGCGGGCACCGGGGAGCTGTTTTTT
TRBV4-1,TRBD2,TRBJ2-4,NA,19,CASSQDFLGRARAKNIQYF,TGCGCCAGCAGCCAAGATTTTTTAGGGAGGGCCCGGGCCAAAAACATTCAGTACTTC
TRBV21-1,NA,TRBJ1-2,NA,16,CASSKYRPGNLYGYTF,TGTGCCAGCAGCAAATACCGGCCAGGGAACCTATATGGCTACACCTTC
TRBV9,NA,TRBJ1-4,once,13,CASSEGGNEKLFF,TGTGCCAGCAGCGAGGGAGGGAATGAAAAACTGTTTTTT
TRBV2,TRBD1,TRBJ2-1,NA,14,CATTPGQNLYEQFF,TGTGCCACCACCCCGGGACAGAACCTCTACGAGCAGTTCTTC
TRBV30,TRBD1,TRBJ2-7,many,14,CAWVPGQGAREQYF,TGTGCCTGGGTGCCAGGACAGGGGGCAAGGGAGCAGTACTTC
TRBV27,TRBD1,TRBJ1-5,NA,16,CASSFSYGQGGIAQHF,TGTGCCAGCAGTTTCTCGTATGGACAGGGGGGAATCGCCCAGCATTTT
TRBV7-9,TRBD2,TRBJ2-1,once,18,CASSILEGLLFPPDEQFF,TGTGCCAGCAGCATACTAGAGGGACTACTTTTCCCCCCTGATGAGCAGTTCTTC
TRBV5-1,NA,TRBJ1-3,NA,16,CASTIPGSRSGNTIYF,TGCGCCAGCACAATTCCAGGGTCCCGTTCTGGAAACACCATATATTTT
TRBV6-5,NA,TRBJ2-2,NA,16,CASSYRRTTNTGELFF,TGTGCCAGCAGTTACAGGAGAACGACGAACACCGGGGAGCTGTTTTTT
TRBV7-2,TRBD2,TRBJ2-1,NA,15,CASSLFLAGANEQFF,TGTGCCAGCAGCTTATTTTTAGCGGGAGCCAATGAGCAGTTCTTC
TRBV20-1,NA,TRBJ1-2,once,11,CSAWIGVGYTF,TGCAGTGCGTGGATCGGGGTTGGCTACACCTTC
TRBV5-4,NA,TRBJ1-4,NA,16,CASKKGGGQSGEKLFF,TGTGCCAGCAAAAAAGGGGGGGGGCAAAGTGGTGAAAAACTGTTTTTT
TRBV10-3,TRBD2,TRBJ2-7,NA,18,CAIFPLAGGRIERDEQYF,TGTGCCATCTTTCCGCTGGCGGGAGGGCGGATTGAGAGGGACGAGCAGTACTTC
TRBV7-9,NA,TRBJ2-5,few,12,CASSARLETQYF,TGTGCCAGCAGCGCTAGGCTGGAGACCCAGTACTTC
TRBV19,TRBD1,TRBJ1-1,NA,14,CASSVRQGRSEAFF,TGTGCCAGTAGTGTTCGACAGGGTAGGTCTGAAGCTTTCTTT
TRBV9,TRBD2,TRBJ2-1,NA,17,CASSVVGASGRPNEQFF,TGTGCCAGCAGCGTAGTAGGCGCTAGCGGGAGGCCCAATGAGCAGTTCTTC
TRBV2,NA,TRBJ2-2,NA,14,CASSTGTYTGELFF,TGTGCCAGCAGTACAGGGACCTACACCGGGGAGCTGTTTTTT
TRBV11-1,NA,TRBJ1-2,NA,14,CASSPRRAGYGYTF,TGTGCCAGCAGCCCCCGCAGGGCTGGCTATGGCTACACCTTC
TRBV5-1,TRBD2,TRBJ2-3,once,16,CASSLRTSVSGDTQYF,TGCGCCAGCAGCTTACGGACTAGCGTGAGTGGAGATACGCAGTATTTT